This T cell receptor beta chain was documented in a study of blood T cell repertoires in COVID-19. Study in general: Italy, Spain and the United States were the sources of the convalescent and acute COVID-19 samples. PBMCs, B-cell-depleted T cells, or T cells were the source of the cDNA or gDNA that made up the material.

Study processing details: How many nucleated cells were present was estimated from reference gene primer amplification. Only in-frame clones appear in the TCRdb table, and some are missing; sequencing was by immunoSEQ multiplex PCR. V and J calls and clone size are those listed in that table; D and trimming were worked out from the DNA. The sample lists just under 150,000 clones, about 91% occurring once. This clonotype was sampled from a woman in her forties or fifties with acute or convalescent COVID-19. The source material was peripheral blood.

CDR3 amino acids: CASSPPGGDLYNEQFF. The DNA of the CDR3 is TGTGCCAGCAGCCCCCCAGGCGGGGACCTCTACAATGAGCAGTTCTTC. The chain is built from TRBV28 and TRBJ2-1; D may be TRBD2 (6 bases). The CDR3 consists of 16 residues. The germline V gene has CDR1 MDHEN and CDR2 SYDVKM. With 6 bases removed from V and 3 bases from J, the gap between germline ends came to 18 bases.